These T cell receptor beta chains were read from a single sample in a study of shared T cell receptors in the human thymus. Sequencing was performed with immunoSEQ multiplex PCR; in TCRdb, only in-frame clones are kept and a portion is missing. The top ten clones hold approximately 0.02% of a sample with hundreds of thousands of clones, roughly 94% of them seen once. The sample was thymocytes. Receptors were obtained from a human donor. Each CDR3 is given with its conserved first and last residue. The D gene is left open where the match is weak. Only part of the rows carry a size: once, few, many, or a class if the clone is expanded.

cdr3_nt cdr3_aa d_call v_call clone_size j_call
TGTGCCTGGAGTTCAACTCCAAGGACGCGGTACGAGCAGTACTTC CAWSSTPRTRYEQYF NA TRBV30 NA TRBJ2-7
TGTGCCAGCAGTCACCCCCCTCTAACAGGGTACTACGAGCAGTACTTC CASSHPPLTGYYEQYF NA TRBV7-2 NA TRBJ2-7
TGTGCCAGCAGCTTAGTTGTGGTTAACTATGGCTACACCTTC CASSLVVVNYGYTF NA TRBV7-2 NA TRBJ1-2
TGTGCCAGCAGGGGGGTGGGGGATGATGGCAATCAGCCCCAGCATTTT CASRGVGDDGNQPQHF NA TRBV2 NA TRBJ1-5
TGTGCCAGCAGCGCCGGCGGGACACCTATAGATACGCAGTATTTT CASSAGGTPIDTQYF NA TRBV9 NA TRBJ2-3
TGTGCCAGCAGTCAGGACAGGGGAGTTGGAAACACCATATATTTT CASSQDRGVGNTIYF TRBD1 TRBV6-5 once TRBJ1-3
TGTGCCATCAGTGATAAGGTCGGGGCTTATTCACCCCTCCACTTT CAISDKVGAYSPLHF NA TRBV10-3 NA TRBJ1-6
TGTGCCAGCCTCACCGGAAACACCATATATTTT CASLTGNTIYF NA TRBV7-8 NA TRBJ1-3
TGTGTCGCCTCCGAACAGATACTGAACACTGAAGCTTTCTTT CVASEQILNTEAFF NA TRBV28 NA TRBJ1-1
TGTGCCAGCTCAGGACTAGCGGGAGAGTACGAGCAGTACTTC CASSGLAGEYEQYF TRBD2 TRBV2 few TRBJ2-7
TGTGCCAGCAGTCCCTCGCAGGGGGGGTCCTACAATGAGCAGTTCTTC CASSPSQGGSYNEQFF NA TRBV28 NA TRBJ2-1
TGTGCCAGCTCACCAAGCGGGGGGAACTACGAGCAGTACTTC CASSPSGGNYEQYF TRBD2 TRBV18 NA TRBJ2-7
TGCGCCAGCAGCCACCTCACCCATGAGCAGTTCTTC CASSHLTHEQFF NA TRBV4-3 NA TRBJ2-1
TGTGCCAGCCATCCGGGACAGGAGTCTCCCGAACTAGCCAAAAACATTCAGTACTTC CASHPGQESPELAKNIQYF TRBD1 TRBV28 NA TRBJ2-4
TGTGCCAGCAGCTTCGGGACAGGGGATCAAGATACGCAGTATTTT CASSFGTGDQDTQYF TRBD1 TRBV7-9 NA TRBJ2-3
TGTGCCAGCAGCTTAGCGCAGGGGTTAGGCAACACCATATATTTT CASSLAQGLGNTIYF NA TRBV7-9 NA TRBJ1-3
TGTGCCAGCAGTTTTGGGGGGCAGCACACTGAAGCTTTCTTT CASSFGGQHTEAFF NA TRBV28 NA TRBJ1-1
TGTGCCAGCAGCTTAGGGAGAGGGAGCTCCTACAATGAGCAGTTCTTC CASSLGRGSSYNEQFF NA TRBV7-9 NA TRBJ2-1
TGCGCCAGCAGCCAGGAGGACGATCAAGAGACCCAGTACTTC CASSQEDDQETQYF NA TRBV4-1 NA TRBJ2-5
TGTGCCGGCTGTCCGGGCCCTAACTATGGCTACACCTTC CAGCPGPNYGYTF NA TRBV6-6 NA TRBJ1-2
TGTGCTGCCAGGCAGCCGCCCCTCTATGGCTACACCTTC CAARQPPLYGYTF NA TRBV28 NA TRBJ1-2
TGTGCCAGCAGCCCCGGGACCGGGTACGAGCAGTACTTC CASSPGTGYEQYF NA TRBV28 NA TRBJ2-7
TGTGCCAGCAGTTTAAACAGAAACACCGGGGAGCTGTTTTTT CASSLNRNTGELFF NA TRBV27 NA TRBJ2-2
TGTGCCAGCAGTTTATTGCAGGCCTCAGGTCACAGATCGGATACGCAGTATTTT CASSLLQASGHRSDTQYF NA TRBV28 NA TRBJ2-3
TGTGCCAGCAGCTTACGGACAGACACAGATACGCAGTATTTT CASSLRTDTDTQYF NA TRBV7-3 NA TRBJ2-3
TGCGCCAGCACGGGAGGGGTGAATGAGCAGTTCTTC CASTGGVNEQFF TRBD2 TRBV5-1 NA TRBJ2-1
TGTGCCACCAGCAGAGAGAGTAGGGACAGGAGCTACAATGAGCAGTTCTTC CATSRESRDRSYNEQFF TRBD1 TRBV15 NA TRBJ2-1